Detailed here is one T cell receptor (beta chain). Trimming at V came to 2 bases and at J to 3 bases, leaving 8 bases not matched to a gene. This CDR3 comprises 17 residues. The germline gives CDR1 KGHDR, CDR2 SFDVKD. The sample is drawn from a study of blood T cell repertoires in COVID-19. Study-wide background: Samples representing acute and convalescent COVID-19 were sourced from the United States, Italy and Spain. PBMCs, B-cell-depleted T cells, or T cells were the source of the cDNA or gDNA that made up the material.

Per the authors' pipeline: How many nucleated cells were present was estimated from reference gene primer amplification. Produced via immunoSEQ multiplex PCR; TCRdb's table is partial and in-frame only. The DNA was the basis for D and trimming; V, J and clone size are from that table. The sample shows about 190,000 clones, nearly 90% of them seen only once. This sequence joins TRBV24-1 and TRBJ2-2; 7 bases match TRBD1. The sample comprised peripheral blood. The TCR was taken from a man aged 50-59 years with acute or convalescent COVID-19. CDR3 sequence reads: CATSDYGDRAHTGELFF. DNA for the CDR3: TGTGCCACCAGTGATTACGGAGACAGGGCTCACACCGGGGAGCTGTTTTTT.